This entry lists 3 T cell receptor beta chains sequenced from one sample in a study of OX40 agonist ivuxolimab in advanced cancers. The assay was immunoSEQ multiplex PCR, and TCRdb's table has in-frame clones only and misses some. Among some 11,000 clones listed, 75% to 80% were seen once. The material was CD4+ or CD8+ T cells sorted from blood, obtained in a trial of the OX40 agonist ivuxolimab. The receptors here all came from an adult with an advanced solid tumor such as melanoma, head and neck, liver or kidney cancer.

The chain links TRBV6-5 to TRBJ2-1, with unresolved D. V was trimmed by 0 bases and J by 6 bases, leaving 6 bases between them. This CDR3 contains 13 residues. Germline loops: CDR1 MNHEY, CDR2 SVGAGI. This CDR3 is CASSYSFLNEQFF. CDR3 coding DNA: TGTGCCAGCAGTTACTCGTTCCTCAATGAGCAGTTCTTC.

The chain is built from TRBV9 and TRBJ2-3, with D perhaps matching TRBD2 (5 bases). CDR1 is SGDLS and CDR2 is YYNGEE in the germline V gene. The CDR3 has 15 amino acids. Trimming cost V 2 bases and J 1 base, with 11 bases left between them. CDR3 residues: CASSVTSLGTDTQYF. In DNA, the CDR3 is TGTGCCAGCAGCGTTACTAGTTTGGGCACAGATACGCAGTATTTT.

This clone came up once. J is TRBJ1-1 and V is TRBV28, with D possibly being TRBD1 (6 bases). Trimming took off 5 bases at V and 8 bases at J, with 15 bases between the two ends. Germline assignment: CDR1 MDHEN and CDR2 SYDVKM. This CDR3 has 13 residues. For the CDR3, the DNA is TGTGCCAGCAGTCCTCTCGGGGGCTGGGAAGCTTTCTTT. Protein sequence: CASSPLGGWEAFF. Filled out from reference TRBV28 and TRBJ1-1, the complete variable domain reads DVKVTQSSRYLVKRTGEKVFLECVQDMDHENMFWYRQDPGLGLRLIYFSYDVKMKEKGDIPEGYSVSREKKERFSLILESASTNQTSMYLCASSPLGGWEAFFGQGTRLTVV.